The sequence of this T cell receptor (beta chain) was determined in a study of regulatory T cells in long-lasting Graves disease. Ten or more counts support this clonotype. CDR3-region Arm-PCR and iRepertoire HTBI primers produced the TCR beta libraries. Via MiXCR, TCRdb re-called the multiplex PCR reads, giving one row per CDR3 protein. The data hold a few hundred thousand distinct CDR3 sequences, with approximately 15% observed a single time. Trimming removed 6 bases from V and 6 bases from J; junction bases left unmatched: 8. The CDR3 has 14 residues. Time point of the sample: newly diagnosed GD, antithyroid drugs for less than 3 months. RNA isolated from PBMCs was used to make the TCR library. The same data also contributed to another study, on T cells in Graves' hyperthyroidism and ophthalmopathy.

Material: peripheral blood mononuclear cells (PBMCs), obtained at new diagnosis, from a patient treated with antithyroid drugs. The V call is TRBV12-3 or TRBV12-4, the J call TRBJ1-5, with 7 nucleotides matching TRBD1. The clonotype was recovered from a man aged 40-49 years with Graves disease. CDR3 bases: TGTGCCAGCAGCAACCGGGACAGCCCTCAGCCCCAGCATTTT. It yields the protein CASSNRDSPQPQHF.